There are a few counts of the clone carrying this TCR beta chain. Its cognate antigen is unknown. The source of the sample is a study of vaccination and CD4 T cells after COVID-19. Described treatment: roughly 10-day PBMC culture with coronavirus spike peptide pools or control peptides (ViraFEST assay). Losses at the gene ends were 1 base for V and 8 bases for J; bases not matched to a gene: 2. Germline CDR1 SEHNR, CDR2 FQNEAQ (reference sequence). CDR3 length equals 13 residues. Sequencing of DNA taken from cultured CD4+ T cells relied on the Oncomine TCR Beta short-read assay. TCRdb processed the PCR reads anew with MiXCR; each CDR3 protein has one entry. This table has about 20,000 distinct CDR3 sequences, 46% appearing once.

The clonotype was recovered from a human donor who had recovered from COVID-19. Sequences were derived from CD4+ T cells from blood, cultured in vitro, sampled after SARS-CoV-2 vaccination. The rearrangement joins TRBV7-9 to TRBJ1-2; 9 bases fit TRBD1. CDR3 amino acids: CASSLETGGGYTF. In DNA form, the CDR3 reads TGTGCCAGCAGCTTAGAGACAGGGGGAGGCTACACCTTC.